The clone carrying this T cell receptor beta chain has just one count. Unique molecular identifiers were incorporated into the prepared TCRbeta library. TCRdb processed the PCR reads anew with MiXCR; each CDR3 protein has one entry. The sample shows about 130,000 distinct CDR3 sequences, about a tenth of them seen only once. This record comes from a study of T-cell reconstitution after alpha-beta-depleted transplantation in children. The CDR3 totals 19 residues. From germline, CDR1 is SGHAT and CDR2 FQNNGV. Unmatched junction bases numbered 21, after V lost 5 bases and J lost 4 bases. Source: PBMCs, mostly from graft donor cells, taken 180 days after TCRalphabeta/CD19-depleted stem cell transplant. The receptor's source is a girl under two years old who had a stem cell transplant for combined immunodeficiency, so the T cells may come from the graft donor. The V call is TRBV11-2, the J call TRBJ2-5; 8 nucleotides align to TRBD1. The CDR3 nucleotides are TGTGCCAGCAGCCTTATGGTGCCCCGGGGCAGGGGGCGCGGAGAGACCCAGTACTTC. This sequence encodes CASSLMVPRGRGRGETQYF.